The entry that follows covers one T cell receptor (beta chain) sequence. Original methodology: Quantification of nucleated cells was approximated via reference gene primer amplification. Repertoires were generated with immunoSEQ multiplex PCR, while TCRdb's copy carries only in-frame clones and drops some. The V and J calls and clone size were taken over from that table, and D and trimming were inferred from the DNA. The sample consists of over 150,000 clones, around 87% of them appearing once. This record comes from a study of blood T cell repertoires in COVID-19. Study at large: The origin of the acute and convalescent COVID-19 samples was the United States, Italy and Spain. T cells, B-cell-depleted T cells, or PBMCs provided the cDNA or gDNA that served as material.

Per the germline V gene, CDR1 is SGHRS and CDR2 is YFSETQ. V dropped 4 bases and J dropped 3 bases, with 20 bases sitting between them. This CDR3 has 16 residues. Patients from Seattle were sampled longitudinally, starting during active infection. V and J are TRBV5-1 and TRBJ2-7, with D tentatively TRBD2 (5 bases). Sequencing was performed on peripheral blood. The sequence was obtained from a woman aged 70-85 years with COVID-19, enrolled during active disease. DNA for the CDR3: TGCGCCAGCAGCGCCGCGGATCGGGGTGGAGGCTACGAGCAGTACTTC. Amino acid sequence: CASSAADRGGGYEQYF.